Listed below are T cell receptor beta chains from one sample, sequenced in a study of control samples from healthy donors and cancer patients. Only in-frame clones appear in the TCRdb table, and some are missing; sequencing was by immunoSEQ multiplex PCR. In the table there are 180,000 or so clones, around 95% of which are singletons. The sequenced material came from blood. The origin of the receptors is a woman in her fifties or sixties in good health. Both conserved end residues are part of each CDR3.

j_gene,v_gene,CDR3aa
TRBJ2-1,TRBV27,CASSLRQAGNEQFF
TRBJ1-1,TRBV6-2/TRBV6-3,CASSSGTGAEAFF
TRBJ1-1,TRBV5-1,CASSFSGLNTEAFF
TRBJ1-5,TRBV7-3,CASSRAGYESNQPQHF
TRBJ1-3,TRBV3-1/TRBV3-2,CASSQDGQAGNTIYF
TRBJ2-3,TRBV6-2/TRBV6-3,CASSLAGGLSDTQYF
TRBJ1-4,TRBV7-9,CASSLERAGEKLFF
TRBJ2-1,TRBV5-1,CASSRNPSGGAYNEQFF
TRBJ2-7,TRBV27,CASSFSGVPYEQYF
TRBJ2-7,TRBV7-2,CASSLEQGASYEQYF
TRBJ2-3,TRBV24-1,CATSDAGYTDTQYF
TRBJ1-5,TRBV7-2,CASSLRVGPNQPQHF
TRBJ1-3,TRBV5-4,CASSLNSGNTIYF
TRBJ1-1,TRBV19,CASSIERVPTEAFF
TRBJ1-4,TRBV6-5,CASSVGQATNEKLFF
TRBJ1-2,TRBV30,CAWSLQGASYYGYTF
TRBJ2-3,TRBV19,CASRTLAASTDTQYF
TRBJ1-2,TRBV27,CASSKDWQGSGYTF
TRBJ2-5,TRBV11-2,CASSLGQGRETQYF
TRBJ2-7,TRBV2,CASSLITSGRYEQYF
TRBJ1-2,TRBV6-1,CASSDGLNGYTF
TRBJ2-7,TRBV9,CASSPRGLYEQYF
TRBJ2-5,TRBV6-2/TRBV6-3,CASSTQWETQYF
TRBJ1-1,TRBV5-1,CASSVGWGAGTEAFF
TRBJ1-1,TRBV7-8,CASSYDVNTEAFF
TRBJ2-7,TRBV30,CAWSSSEGQYF
TRBJ1-1,TRBV29-1,CSVRRDSGENTEAFF
TRBJ2-2,TRBV19,CASSIFYTGELFF
TRBJ1-5,TRBV7-2,CASSLQWDQPQHF
TRBJ1-1,TRBV7-9,CASSLAGGVEAFF